Sequencing of this T cell receptor beta chain was carried out in a study of shared clonotypes between healthy human individuals. At the level of the study: Donors consisted of two women and a few men between 18 and 49. Study results and caveats: Among the subsets, naive ones generally showed larger estimated richness than memory ones.

The assay was immunoSEQ multiplex PCR, and TCRdb's table has in-frame clones only and misses some. The table includes some 500,000 clones, more than 95% detected once. Nashville, Tennessee was home to all donors, who were Caucasian adults. Worth noting for this clone: The antigen is not known.

V gave up 2 bases and J gave up 5 bases; unmatched junction bases: 9. The CDR3 is 15 amino acids. Germline V gene sequence: CDR1 MDHEN, CDR2 SYDVKM. V and J are TRBV28 and TRBJ2-7; 7 bases are shared with TRBD1. The TCR comes from a woman aged 25 to 45 in good health. Material: naive CD4+ T cells sorted from blood. The subset here: CD45RA+ positively selected. CDR3 bases: TGTGCCAGCAGTTTACACACCGGGACAGTAAACGAGCAGTACTTC. As protein: CASSLHTGTVNEQYF.